This T cell receptor beta chain was profiled in a study of blood T cell repertoires in COVID-19. Using immunoSEQ multiplex PCR, the repertoire was profiled, and TCRdb retains in-frame clones only, with some absent. The sample lists fewer than 250,000 clones, about 86% occurring once. Germline loops: CDR1 SNHLY, CDR2 FYNNEI. The V and J ends lost 5 bases and 5 bases respectively, with 10 bases between them. There are 13 residues in the CDR3. The sequencing input was peripheral blood. The source of this sequence is a man in his fifties with active or convalescent COVID-19. This sequence joins TRBV2 and TRBJ1-5; weak D call: TRBD1 (5 bases). CDR3 DNA: TGTGCCAGCAGTTTGGGGGAGGATCAGCCCCAGCATTTT. Amino acid sequence: CASSLGEDQPQHF. The full variable domain, with the rest looked up from reference TRBV2 and TRBJ1-5, is EPEVTQTPSHQVTQMGQEVILRCVPISNHLYFYWYRQILGQKVEFLVSFYNNEISEKSEIFDDQFSVERPDGSNFTLKIRSTKLEDSAMYFCASSLGEDQPQHFGDGTRLSIL.